The rows below give T cell receptor beta chains drawn from one sample of a study of radiotherapy plus CTLA-4 blockade in lung cancer. TCRdb keeps only in-frame clones here, not all; method: immunoSEQ multiplex PCR. This sample carries roughly 76,000 clones, over 65% of them seen once, and the ten largest clones take over 9%. This material consisted of peripheral blood, taken from a patient treated with radiotherapy plus ipilimumab. Receptor source: a human donor with non-small cell lung cancer whose response to radiotherapy plus ipilimumab could not be evaluated. The CDR3 runs from the conserved cysteine through the conserved F or W. A D gene is named only where the DNA matches it firmly. Part of the rows lack a size; the others show once, few, many or a class for expanded clones.

CDR3: CSVEGTEKTTYEQYF
DNA: TGCAGCGTTGAGGGGACAGAGAAGACCACCTACGAGCAGTACTTC
V: TRBV29-1
size: -
J: TRBJ2-7
D: TRBD1
length: 15

CDR3: CASSRTPGLTSYNEQFF
DNA: TGTGCCAGCAGCCGAACCCCGGGACTTACCTCCTACAATGAGCAGTTCTTC
V: TRBV9
size: -
J: TRBJ2-1
D: -
length: 17

CDR3: CASGLVSGTGDYEQYF
DNA: TGTGCTAGTGGTTTGGTCTCCGGGACAGGGGACTACGAGCAGTACTTC
V: TRBV12-5
size: -
J: TRBJ2-7
D: TRBD1
length: 16

CDR3: CASIRDRGLGNTEAFF
DNA: TGTGCCAGCATCCGGGACAGGGGGCTAGGGAACACTGAAGCTTTCTTT
V: TRBV2
size: -
J: TRBJ1-1
D: TRBD1
length: 16

CDR3: CASSLQGANEKLFF
DNA: TGTGCCAGCAGCTTACAGGGGGCGAATGAAAAACTGTTTTTT
V: TRBV5-6
size: few
J: TRBJ1-4
D: TRBD1
length: 14

CDR3: CASSRTNSNQPQHF
DNA: TGTGCCAGCAGTCGGACAAATAGCAATCAGCCCCAGCATTTT
V: TRBV4-2
size: -
J: TRBJ1-5
D: -
length: 14

CDR3: CASGLPGQGVTGANVLTF
DNA: TGCGCCAGCGGATTACCGGGACAGGGGGTGACCGGGGCCAACGTCCTGACTTTC
V: TRBV10-2
size: few
J: TRBJ2-6
D: TRBD1
length: 18

CDR3: CASSLQGSTEAFF
DNA: TGTGCCAGCAGTTTACAGGGGAGCACTGAAGCTTTCTTT
V: TRBV7-2
size: -
J: TRBJ1-1
D: TRBD1
length: 13

CDR3: CASSPTGGGTGELFF
DNA: TGTGCCAGCAGCCCAACAGGGGGCGGCACCGGGGAGCTGTTTTTT
V: TRBV11-3
size: -
J: TRBJ2-2
D: TRBD1
length: 15

CDR3: CASSLSDNTEAFF
DNA: TGTGCCAGCAGCTTAAGCGATAACACTGAAGCTTTCTTT
V: TRBV7-3
size: -
J: TRBJ1-1
D: -
length: 13

CDR3: CASSPKPTGGGNTIYF
DNA: TGTGCCAGCTCACCCAAACCAACGGGGGGGGGAAACACCATATATTTT
V: TRBV18
size: -
J: TRBJ1-3
D: -
length: 16

CDR3: CASSFRAWRTSPLHF
DNA: TGTGCCAGCAGTTTCCGTGCCTGGAGAACTTCACCCCTCCACTTT
V: TRBV28
size: -
J: TRBJ1-6
D: -
length: 15

CDR3: CSVDLTGSIGNEQFF
DNA: TGCAGCGTTGACTTGACAGGGAGCATCGGCAATGAGCAGTTCTTC
V: TRBV29-1
size: -
J: TRBJ2-1
D: TRBD1
length: 15

CDR3: CASSPLSQGPHEQYF
DNA: TGTGCCAGCAGCCCCCTGAGTCAGGGTCCCCACGAGCAGTACTTC
V: TRBV9
size: -
J: TRBJ2-7
D: -
length: 15

CDR3: CASSQVASPLHF
DNA: TGTGCCAGCAGCCAGGTCGCGTCACCCCTCCACTTT
V: TRBV4-2
size: -
J: TRBJ1-6
D: -
length: 12

CDR3: CASSEGRHKYEQYF
DNA: TGTGCCAGCAGTGAAGGGAGGCACAAGTACGAGCAGTACTTC
V: TRBV2
size: -
J: TRBJ2-7
D: -
length: 14

CDR3: CASSLRGGEKLFF
DNA: TGTGCCAGCAGTCTCAGAGGGGGCGAAAAACTGTTTTTT
V: TRBV6-5
size: -
J: TRBJ1-4
D: TRBD1
length: 13

CDR3: CASSPRFDTQYF
DNA: TGTGCCAGCAGCCCCCGGTTTGATACGCAGTATTTT
V: TRBV9
size: -
J: TRBJ2-3
D: -
length: 12

CDR3: CASSSSGQGGTGELFF
DNA: TGTGCCAGCAGCTCCTCCGGACAGGGAGGCACCGGGGAGCTGTTTTTT
V: TRBV7-3
size: few
J: TRBJ2-2
D: TRBD1
length: 16

CDR3: CASSPSPTDTQYF
DNA: TGTGCCAGCAGCCCCTCCCCTACAGATACGCAGTATTTT
V: TRBV28
size: -
J: TRBJ2-3
D: -
length: 13

CDR3: CASSSTNSGNTIYF
DNA: TGTGCCAGCAGCTCAACTAACTCTGGAAACACCATATATTTT
V: TRBV14
size: many
J: TRBJ1-3
D: -
length: 14

CDR3: CASSPLSGVTGWYGYTF
DNA: TGTGCCAGCAGCCCGCTTAGTGGTGTGACAGGGTGGTATGGCTACACCTTC
V: TRBV7-8
size: -
J: TRBJ1-2
D: TRBD1
length: 17

CDR3: CASSLGQGVHEQYF
DNA: TGTGCCAGCAGCTTAGGACAGGGGGTCCACGAGCAGTACTTC
V: TRBV7-9
size: few
J: TRBJ2-7
D: TRBD1
length: 14

CDR3: CASSLGPPSSEQYF
DNA: TGTGCCAGCAGCTTAGGCCCCCCTAGCTCCGAGCAGTACTTC
V: TRBV7-2
size: -
J: TRBJ2-7
D: -
length: 14

CDR3: CASSLLGGGRQPQHF
DNA: TGTGCCAGCAGTTTATTAGGAGGGGGCAGACAGCCCCAGCATTTT
V: TRBV28
size: -
J: TRBJ1-5
D: TRBD1
length: 15

CDR3: CASSPIAPTGTGNTIYF
DNA: TGTGCCAGCAGCCCGATAGCCCCCACAGGGACTGGAAACACCATATATTTT
V: TRBV9
size: -
J: TRBJ1-3
D: -
length: 17

CDR3: CASSYDRGETQYF
DNA: TGTGCCAGCAGCTACGACAGAGGAGAGACCCAGTACTTC
V: TRBV7-3
size: -
J: TRBJ2-5
D: -
length: 13

CDR3: CASSEESSYNSPLHF
DNA: TGTGCCAGCAGTGAGGAGAGCTCCTATAATTCACCCCTCCACTTT
V: TRBV2
size: -
J: TRBJ1-6
D: -
length: 15

CDR3: CAWSVPSGVTDTQYF
DNA: TGTGCCTGGAGTGTACCTAGCGGGGTAACAGATACGCAGTATTTT
V: TRBV30
size: -
J: TRBJ2-3
D: TRBD2
length: 15

CDR3: CASSPDRGYTF
DNA: TGTGCCAGCTCACCAGATAGAGGCTACACCTTC
V: TRBV18
size: -
J: TRBJ1-2
D: -
length: 11

CDR3: CASSPDREVWETQYF
DNA: TGTGCCAGCTCACCGGACAGGGAAGTGTGGGAGACCCAGTACTTC
V: TRBV18
size: -
J: TRBJ2-5
D: TRBD1
length: 15

CDR3: CASSYRWTGGGYEQYF
DNA: TGTGCCAGCAGTTACCGCTGGACAGGGGGCGGCTACGAGCAGTACTTC
V: TRBV6-5
size: -
J: TRBJ2-7
D: TRBD1
length: 16

CDR3: CSVDRGSAEAFF
DNA: TGCAGCGTTGACCGGGGGAGCGCCGAAGCTTTCTTT
V: TRBV29-1
size: -
J: TRBJ1-1
D: -
length: 12

CDR3: CASNGGEYF
DNA: TGCGCCAGCAACGGGGGGGAGTACTTC
V: TRBV5-1
size: -
J: TRBJ2-5
D: TRBD2
length: 9

CDR3: CAWAEDSFYGYTF
DNA: TGTGCCTGGGCCGAGGACAGCTTCTATGGCTACACCTTC
V: TRBV30
size: -
J: TRBJ1-2
D: -
length: 13

CDR3: CATNSGLAWENNSPLHF
DNA: TGTGCCACCAACTCGGGACTGGCCTGGGAAAATAATTCACCCCTCCACTTT
V: TRBV28
size: -
J: TRBJ1-6
D: -
length: 17

CDR3: CASSSSGERSYEQYF
DNA: TGTGCCAGCAGCTCCTCCGGGGAGCGCTCCTACGAGCAGTACTTC
V: TRBV7-9
size: once
J: TRBJ2-7
D: -
length: 15